This T cell receptor beta chain was observed in a study of identical twins. Study-wide findings and caveats: It was possible that invariant MAIT and iNKT cells partly confounded the zero-insertion analyses. Modelling approaches yielded underestimates of out-of-frame TCR alpha sharing between monozygotic twins. Sequences that were beta out-of-frame showed weaker excess twin sharing. Fewer insertions marked abundant cord blood beta clonotypes; young adult naive trended weakly, memory not at all.

With regard to this clonotype: Its antigen is not identified.

CDR3 length: 14 residues. TCRdb processed the 5' RACE reads anew with MiXCR; each CDR3 protein has one entry. The table records some 1,700,000 distinct CDR3 sequences, under 35% of them present only once. What was sequenced was cord blood. The sequence was obtained from a newborn girl in good health. The J gene is TRBJ2-5, the V gene TRBV12-3 or TRBV12-4; 7 bases line up with TRBD1. Judging by the DNA end, TRBJ2-7 fits better; the J call may be wrong. The CDR3 nucleotides read TGTGCCAGCAGTCCCCGGACAGGTAGAGACGAGCAGTACTTC. Its translation is CASSPRTGRDEQYF.